Sequencing of this T cell receptor beta chain was carried out in a study of T cells in Graves' hyperthyroidism and ophthalmopathy. Study-wide findings and caveats: Most clonotypes expanded in thyroid above 0.001 were likewise present in blood. Researchers report that a 13 V-J model separated ophthalmopathy from stable hyperthyroidism.

Patients aged 18 to 65 had newly diagnosed hyperthyroidism of under 2 months' duration. Uncontrolled infections, other autoimmune diseases, pregnancy or lactation led to exclusion of patients. Template material for amplifying TCR beta CDR3 regions consisted of RNA transcripts. Carried out on the TCR CDR3, a first-round RT-PCR used the HTBI primer set. A single record per CDR3 protein comes from TCRdb applying MiXCR to the multiplex PCR reads. The sample yields 340,000 or so distinct CDR3 sequences, 21% seen once. As to this clonotype: The antigen is not known. Mismatch with germline at one junction end may stem from a read error.

Germline V gives CDR1 SSHAT, CDR2 FNYEAQ (reference sequence). The CDR3 is 13 residues long. The rearrangement links TRBV7-7 to TRBJ2-7, with D hard to call. What was sequenced was blood. This sequence originates from a woman between 50 and 59 years old with Graves' hyperthyroidism. The CDR3, as DNA: TGTGCTAGCAGCCCCGGTATTAGCTACGAGCAGTACTTC. The encoded protein is CASSPGISYEQYF.